Listed below are T cell receptor beta chains from one sample, sequenced in a study of T cells in Graves' hyperthyroidism and ophthalmopathy. TCRdb called the multiplex PCR reads again in MiXCR, with one record for every CDR3 protein. The sample comprises under 350,000 distinct CDR3 sequences, about a sixth of which are singletons, and about 50% rests with the top ten. Sequenced sample: blood. Receptor source: a woman aged 60 to 75 with Graves' ophthalmopathy. Each CDR3 is given with its conserved first and last residue. D genes are given only for firm matches.

D	V	CDR3
-	TRBV2	CASSEGFDEQFF
TRBD1	TRBV6-5	CASKRDRANYGYTF
-	TRBV5-1	CASSQAPTGRVFNQPQHF
-	TRBV7-3	CASSLLAGSGDNEQFF
TRBD1	TRBV6-1	CASSGGTGFRYF
-	TRBV19	CASGLGYSNQPQHF
-	TRBV6-1	CASRTPWGEQYF
TRBD1	TRBV6-2/TRBV6-3	CASSYGEGQGPEELFF
-	TRBV10-3	CAISDPGAGFEQYF
TRBD1	TRBV19	CASETGTGLNEQFF
-	TRBV3-2	CASTLGQFYGYTF
-	TRBV19	CASSMGRANTGELFF
TRBD2	TRBV25-1	CASSDPSTSGANTGELFF
TRBD1	TRBV20-1	CSAKDRVDQPQHF
TRBD2	TRBV30	CAWSGGLAGYEQYF
-	TRBV7-9	CASSGTTVAKNIQYF
-	TRBV7-2	CASSLVDFGGSGELFF
-	TRBV12-3/TRBV12-4	CASSPPPGASYNSPLHF
TRBD1	TRBV30	CAWSVQGAGEQYF
-	TRBV7-9	CASLLNEAEQYF
-	TRBV20-1	CSASGSEQYF
TRBD1	TRBV12-3/TRBV12-4	CASSPQGVPQKETQYF
-	TRBV12-3/TRBV12-4	CASTPVRSQPYNEQFF
-	TRBV9	CASSSPGRLDTEAFF
-	TRBV7-2	CASSLLTGGRNYGYTF
-	TRBV6-2/TRBV6-3	CASSPPSKDEQYF
-	TRBV27	CASSPLDRDYEQYF